What follows are 13 T cell receptor beta chains derived from one specimen sequenced in a study of blood T cell repertoires in COVID-19 (dated by TCRdb to 2018 to 2020). The receptor library was made with the immunoSEQ multiplex PCR assay. Here the immuneACCESS table is served through TCRdb, limited to in-frame sequences with V and J called. Missing clones are a known gap in these copies; in checked studies unresolved V genes cover under half, and the rest lacks a known reason. The sample includes some 62,000 clones, with roughly 80% observed a single time. The ten largest clonotypes hold approximately 3.8% of the sample. The sample consisted of PBMCs or T cells enriched from blood (not recorded which). The receptors derive from a woman in her 40s with acute COVID-19.

The chain links TRBV7-9 to TRBJ2-2; 13 nucleotides match TRBD2. With V trimmed by 5 bases and J by 9 bases, 9 bases remained unmatched. Germline V gene data show CDR1 as SEHNR and CDR2 as FQNEAQ (reference sequence). The length of the CDR3 is 16 residues. CDR3 sequence: CASSKLAGGPLRELFF. The CDR3 DNA reads as TGTGCCAGCAGCAAACTAGCGGGAGGGCCTTTGCGGGAGCTGTTTTTT. Filled out from reference TRBV7-9 and TRBJ2-2, the complete variable domain reads DTGVSQNPRHKITKRGQNVTFRCDPISEHNRLYWYRQTLGQGPEFLTYFQNEAQLEKSRLLSDRFSAERPKGSFSTLEIQRTEQGDSAMYLCASSKLAGGPLRELFFGEGSRLTVL.

J is TRBJ1-2 and V is TRBV4-1; possibly TRBD1 for D (6 bases). V dropped 4 bases and J dropped 6 bases, with 12 bases sitting between them. The CDR3 runs to 13 residues. Germline V lookup: CDR1 MGHRA, CDR2 YSYEKL. This CDR3 reads CASSRGGPDGYTF. DNA for the CDR3: TGCGCCAGCAGCCGCGGGGGCCCCGATGGCTACACCTTC.

V and J are TRBV18 and TRBJ2-7; no clear D gene. Trimming stripped 3 bases from V and 4 bases from J, with 10 bases between. The germline V gene has CDR1 KGHSH and CDR2 LQKENI. The CDR3 loop spans 13 amino acids. The CDR3 region has the DNA TGTGCCAGCTCACCGTCGGAGTCATACGAGCAGTACTTC. Amino acids: CASSPSESYEQYF.

V gene TRBV27 combines with J gene TRBJ2-7; D may be TRBD1 (5 bases). The CDR3 length is 14 residues. The ends were cut back, 1 base at V and 0 bases at J, with 7 bases in the middle. Germline V gene sequence: CDR1 MNHEY, CDR2 SMNVEV (reference sequence). The CDR3 is CASSLYRSSYEQYF. DNA of the CDR3: TGTGCCAGCAGTTTATACAGGTCCTCCTACGAGCAGTACTTC.

The chain uses TRBV2 and TRBJ2-7; TRBD2 agrees at 13 bases. With 7 bases clipped from V and 5 bases from J, the junction kept 8 bases outside the gene matches. CDR3 length equals 15 residues. Germline CDR1 is SNHLY and CDR2 is FYNNEI. CDR3 sequence reads: CASNQLAGGLDEQYV. In DNA, the CDR3 is TGTGCCAGCAACCAACTAGCGGGGGGGCTCGACGAGCAGTACGTC.

The chain uses TRBV15 and TRBJ2-7, with TRBD2 matching 7 bases. The CDR3 loop spans 15 amino acids. CDR1 is LNHNV, CDR2 YYDKDF, per germline (reference sequence). The V and J ends lost 0 bases and 1 base, in that order; junction bases with no gene match: 3. CDR3 residues: CATSREAGRSYEQYF. For the CDR3, the DNA is TGTGCCACCAGCAGAGAAGCGGGACGGTCCTACGAGCAGTACTTC.

The J gene is TRBJ2-3, the V gene TRBV2; a weak D match, TRBD1 (6 bases). Germline values: CDR1 SNHLY, CDR2 FYNNEI. This CDR3 is 15 amino acids long. V was pared by 4 bases and J by 0 bases, with 11 bases between. CDR3 region: CASSATGSSTDTQYF. CDR3 nucleotides: TGTGCCAGCAGTGCTACAGGGTCCAGCACAGATACGCAGTATTTT.

The rearrangement uses TRBV10-1 and TRBJ2-1; 13 nucleotides line up with TRBD2. The J segment lost 8 bases and the V segment lost 3 bases, leaving 7 bases of the junction unmatched. Germline loops: CDR1 WNHNN, CDR2 SYGVQD (reference sequence). This CDR3 is 16 amino acids long. DNA of the CDR3: TGCGCCAGCAGTGATTACGGGACTAGCGGGATCGATGAGCAGTTCTTC. Amino acids: CASSDYGTSGIDEQFF.

V gene TRBV4-1 combines with J gene TRBJ1-1, with D maybe TRBD1 (5 bases). Germline V gene data show CDR1 as MGHRA and CDR2 as YSYEKL. The CDR3 totals 18 residues. Trimming pared 4 bases from V and 4 bases from J, leaving 25 bases between. CDR3 protein: CASSRPRGRGDGVTEAFF. The CDR3 DNA follows: TGCGCCAGCAGCCGCCCCCGGGGGAGGGGAGATGGGGTCACTGAAGCTTTCTTT.

The chain is built from TRBV2 and TRBJ2-6; the match to TRBD2 covers 9 bases. CDR1 SNHLY and CDR2 FYNNEI come from the germline V gene. The CDR3 is 18 amino acids. V lost 6 bases and J lost 1; bases outside the gene matches: 10. As DNA, the CDR3 is TGTGCCAGCAGGGCCTTAAGAAGCGGGAGGTCTGGGGCCAACGTCCTGACTTTC. Protein sequence: CASRALRSGRSGANVLTF.

The chain has TRBV28 and TRBJ1-6; D is unclear. CDR3 length equals 14 residues. V gave up 7 bases and J gave up 9 bases, with 16 bases separating them. Per the germline V gene, CDR1 is MDHEN and CDR2 is SYDVKM. CDR3 sequence (DNA): TGTGCCAGCACCGAACCAGGAAGAACTTCACCCCTCCACTTT. It encodes CASTEPGRTSPLHF.

This clone was found once. This chain links TRBV11-2 with TRBJ2-1; 9 bases line up with TRBD2. CDR3 size: 19 residues. CDR1 and CDR2 (germline): SGHAT, FQNNGV. V lost 0 bases to trimming and J lost 4 bases; unmatched junction nucleotides: 13. CDR3 sequence reads: CASSLDLARGLAYYNEQFF. The CDR3 DNA is TGTGCCAGCAGCTTAGATCTAGCGAGAGGACTAGCGTATTACAATGAGCAGTTCTTC.

The genes are TRBV7-8 and TRBJ2-7, with D unclear. Trimming removed 0 bases from V and 2 bases from J, with 8 bases in between. The CDR3 sequence is 14 residues long. Germline CDR1 and CDR2: SGHVS and FQNEAQ. CDR3 sequence: CASSLARRTYEQYV. The DNA of the CDR3 is TGTGCCAGCAGCTTAGCGAGGAGAACCTACGAGCAGTACGTC.